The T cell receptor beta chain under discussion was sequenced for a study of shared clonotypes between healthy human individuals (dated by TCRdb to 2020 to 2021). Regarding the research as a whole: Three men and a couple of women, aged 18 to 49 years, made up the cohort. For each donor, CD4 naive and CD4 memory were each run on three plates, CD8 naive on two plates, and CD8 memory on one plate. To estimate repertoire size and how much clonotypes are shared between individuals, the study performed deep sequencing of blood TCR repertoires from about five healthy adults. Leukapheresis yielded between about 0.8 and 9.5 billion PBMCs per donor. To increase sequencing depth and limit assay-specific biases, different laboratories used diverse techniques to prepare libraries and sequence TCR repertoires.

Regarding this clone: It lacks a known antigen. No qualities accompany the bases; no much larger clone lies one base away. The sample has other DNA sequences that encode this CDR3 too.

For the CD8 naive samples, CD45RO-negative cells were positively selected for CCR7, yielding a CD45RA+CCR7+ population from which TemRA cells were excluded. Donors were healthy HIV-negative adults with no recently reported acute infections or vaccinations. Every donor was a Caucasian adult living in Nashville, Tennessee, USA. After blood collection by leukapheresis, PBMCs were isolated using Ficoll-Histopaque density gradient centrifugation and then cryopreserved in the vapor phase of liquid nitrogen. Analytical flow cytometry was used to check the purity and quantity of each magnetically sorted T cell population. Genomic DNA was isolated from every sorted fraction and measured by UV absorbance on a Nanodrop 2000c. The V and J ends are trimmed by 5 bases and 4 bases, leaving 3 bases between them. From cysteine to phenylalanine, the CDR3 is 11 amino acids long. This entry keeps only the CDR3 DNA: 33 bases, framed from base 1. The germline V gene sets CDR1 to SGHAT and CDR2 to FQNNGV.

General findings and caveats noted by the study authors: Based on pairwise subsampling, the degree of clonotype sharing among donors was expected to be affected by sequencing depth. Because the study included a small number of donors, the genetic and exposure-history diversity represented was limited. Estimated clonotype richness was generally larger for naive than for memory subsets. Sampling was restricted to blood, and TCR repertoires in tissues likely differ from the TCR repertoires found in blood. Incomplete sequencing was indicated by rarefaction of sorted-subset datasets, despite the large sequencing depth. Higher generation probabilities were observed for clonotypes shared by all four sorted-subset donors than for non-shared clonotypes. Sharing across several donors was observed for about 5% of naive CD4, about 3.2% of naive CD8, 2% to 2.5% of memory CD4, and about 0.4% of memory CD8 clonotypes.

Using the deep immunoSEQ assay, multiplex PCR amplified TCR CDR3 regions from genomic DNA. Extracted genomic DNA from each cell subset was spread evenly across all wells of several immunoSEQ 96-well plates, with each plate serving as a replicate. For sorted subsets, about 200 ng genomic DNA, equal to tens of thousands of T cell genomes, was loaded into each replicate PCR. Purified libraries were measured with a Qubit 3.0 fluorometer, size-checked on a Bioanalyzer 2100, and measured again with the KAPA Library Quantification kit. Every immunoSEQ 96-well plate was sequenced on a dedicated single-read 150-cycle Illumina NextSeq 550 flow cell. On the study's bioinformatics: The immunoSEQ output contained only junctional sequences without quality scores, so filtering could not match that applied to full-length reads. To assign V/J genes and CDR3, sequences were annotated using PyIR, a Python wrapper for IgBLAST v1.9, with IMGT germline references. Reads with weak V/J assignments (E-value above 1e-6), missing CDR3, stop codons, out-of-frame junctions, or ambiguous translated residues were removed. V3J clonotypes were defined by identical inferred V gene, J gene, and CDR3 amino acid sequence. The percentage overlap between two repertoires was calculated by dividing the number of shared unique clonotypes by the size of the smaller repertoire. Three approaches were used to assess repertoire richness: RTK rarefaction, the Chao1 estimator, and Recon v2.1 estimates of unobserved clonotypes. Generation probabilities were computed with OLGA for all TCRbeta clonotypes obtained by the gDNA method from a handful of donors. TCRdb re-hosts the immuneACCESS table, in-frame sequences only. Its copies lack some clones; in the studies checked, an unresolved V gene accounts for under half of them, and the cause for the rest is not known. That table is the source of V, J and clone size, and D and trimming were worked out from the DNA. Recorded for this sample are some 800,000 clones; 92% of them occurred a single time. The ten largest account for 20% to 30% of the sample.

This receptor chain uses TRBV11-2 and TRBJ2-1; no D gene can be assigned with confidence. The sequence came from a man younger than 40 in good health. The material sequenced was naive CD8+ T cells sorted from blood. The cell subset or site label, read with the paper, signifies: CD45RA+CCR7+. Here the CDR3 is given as CASSIYNEQFF. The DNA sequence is TGTGCCAGCAGCATATACAATGAGCAGTTCTTC.